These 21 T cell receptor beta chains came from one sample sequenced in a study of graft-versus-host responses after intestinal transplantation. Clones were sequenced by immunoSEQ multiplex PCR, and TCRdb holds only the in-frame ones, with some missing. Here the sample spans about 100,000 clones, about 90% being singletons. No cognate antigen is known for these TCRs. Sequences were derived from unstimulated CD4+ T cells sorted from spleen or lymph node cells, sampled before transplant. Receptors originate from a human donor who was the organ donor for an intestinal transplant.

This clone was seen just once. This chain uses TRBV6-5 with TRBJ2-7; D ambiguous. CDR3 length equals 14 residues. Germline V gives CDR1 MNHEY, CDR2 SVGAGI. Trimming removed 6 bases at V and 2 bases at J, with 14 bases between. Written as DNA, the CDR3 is TGTGCCAGCAGCCCTCCTTCTAGGACCTACGAGCAGTACTTC. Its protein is CASSPPSRTYEQYF.

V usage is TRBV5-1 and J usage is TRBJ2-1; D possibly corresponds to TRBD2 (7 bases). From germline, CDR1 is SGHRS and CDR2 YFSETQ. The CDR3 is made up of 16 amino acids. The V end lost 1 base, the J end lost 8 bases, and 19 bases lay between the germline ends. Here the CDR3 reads CASSLLAGAAGDEQFF. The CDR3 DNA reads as TGCGCCAGCAGCTTGTTGGCGGGGGCGGCGGGGGATGAGCAGTTCTTC.

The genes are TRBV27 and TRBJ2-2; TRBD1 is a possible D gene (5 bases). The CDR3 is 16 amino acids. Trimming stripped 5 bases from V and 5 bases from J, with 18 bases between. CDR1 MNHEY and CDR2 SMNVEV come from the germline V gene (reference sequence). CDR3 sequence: CASSTMGPSGTGELFF. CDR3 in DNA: TGTGCCAGCAGTACAATGGGGCCCTCAGGGACCGGGGAGCTGTTTTTT.

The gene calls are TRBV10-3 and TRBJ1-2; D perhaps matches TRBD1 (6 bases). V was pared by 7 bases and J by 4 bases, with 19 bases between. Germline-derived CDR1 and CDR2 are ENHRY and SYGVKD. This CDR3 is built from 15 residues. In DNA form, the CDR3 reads TGTGCCATCACGGGGGGGGCAGGAGGTACCTATGGCTACACCTTC. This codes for CAITGGAGGTYGYTF.

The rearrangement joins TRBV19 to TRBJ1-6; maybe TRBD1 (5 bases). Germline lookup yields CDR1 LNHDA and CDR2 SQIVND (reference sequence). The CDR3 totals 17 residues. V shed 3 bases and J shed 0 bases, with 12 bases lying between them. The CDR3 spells CASSIQRGSSYNSPLHF. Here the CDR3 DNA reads TGTGCCAGTAGTATTCAGCGGGGGAGCTCCTATAATTCACCCCTCCACTTT.

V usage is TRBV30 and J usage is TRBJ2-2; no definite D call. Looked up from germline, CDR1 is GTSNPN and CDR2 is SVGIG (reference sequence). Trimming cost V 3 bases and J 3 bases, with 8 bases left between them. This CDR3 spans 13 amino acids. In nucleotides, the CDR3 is TGTGCCTGGAGCACCCGGTACACCGGGGAGCTGTTTTTT. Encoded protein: CAWSTRYTGELFF.

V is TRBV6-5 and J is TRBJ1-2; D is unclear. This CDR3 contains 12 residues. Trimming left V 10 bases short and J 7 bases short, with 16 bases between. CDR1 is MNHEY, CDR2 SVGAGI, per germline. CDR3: CAIPGRRTGYTF. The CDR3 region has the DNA TGTGCCATCCCGGGCCGAAGGACTGGCTACACCTTC.

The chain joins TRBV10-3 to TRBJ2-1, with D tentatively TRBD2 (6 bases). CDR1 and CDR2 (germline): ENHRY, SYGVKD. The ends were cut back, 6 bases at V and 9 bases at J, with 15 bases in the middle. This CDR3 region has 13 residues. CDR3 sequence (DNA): TGTGCCATCAGCTTGACTAGTCCGGGTGAGCAGTTCTTC. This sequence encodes CAISLTSPGEQFF.

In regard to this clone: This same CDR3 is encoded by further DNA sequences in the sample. This chain's CDR3 is CASSPGVPATNEKLFF. The CDR3 DNA reads as TGTGCCAGCTCACCCGGGGTTCCTGCAACTAATGAAAAACTGTTTTTT. The chain combines TRBV18 with TRBJ1-4, with D hard to call. The CDR3 has 16 amino acids. V dropped 3 bases and J dropped 0 bases, with 11 bases sitting between them. Germline V gene sequence: CDR1 KGHSH, CDR2 LQKENI.

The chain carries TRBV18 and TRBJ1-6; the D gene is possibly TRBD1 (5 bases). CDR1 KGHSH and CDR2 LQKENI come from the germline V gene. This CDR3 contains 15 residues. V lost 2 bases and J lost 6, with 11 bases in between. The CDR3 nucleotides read TGTGCCAGCTCACCAGCGGAGGGGTTTAATTCACCCCTCCACTTT. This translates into CASSPAEGFNSPLHF.

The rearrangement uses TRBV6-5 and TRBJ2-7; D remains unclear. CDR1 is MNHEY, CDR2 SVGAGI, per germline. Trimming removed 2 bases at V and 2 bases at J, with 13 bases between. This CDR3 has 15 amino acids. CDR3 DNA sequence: TGTGCCAGCAGTTACGCGACGCCGAGAACCTACGAGCAGTACTTC. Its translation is CASSYATPRTYEQYF.

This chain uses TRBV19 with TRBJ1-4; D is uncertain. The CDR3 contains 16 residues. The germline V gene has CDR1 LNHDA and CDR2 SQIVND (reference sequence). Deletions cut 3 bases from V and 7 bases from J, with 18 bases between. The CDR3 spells CASSIRQSVAGEKLFF. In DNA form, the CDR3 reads TGTGCCAGTAGTATCCGGCAATCGGTCGCGGGTGAAAAACTGTTTTTT.

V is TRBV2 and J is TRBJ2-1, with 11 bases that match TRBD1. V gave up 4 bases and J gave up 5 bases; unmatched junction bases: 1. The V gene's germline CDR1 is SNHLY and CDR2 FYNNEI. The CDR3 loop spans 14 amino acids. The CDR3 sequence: CASSGDRGDNEQFF. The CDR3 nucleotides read TGTGCCAGCAGTGGGGACAGGGGGGACAATGAGCAGTTCTTC.

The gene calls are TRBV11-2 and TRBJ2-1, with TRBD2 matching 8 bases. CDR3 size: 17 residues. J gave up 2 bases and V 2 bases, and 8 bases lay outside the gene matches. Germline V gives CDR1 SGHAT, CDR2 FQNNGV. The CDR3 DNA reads TGTGCCAGCAGCTTACGGGAGGGCAAAGGTCCCTACAATGAGCAGTTCTTC. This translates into CASSLREGKGPYNEQFF.

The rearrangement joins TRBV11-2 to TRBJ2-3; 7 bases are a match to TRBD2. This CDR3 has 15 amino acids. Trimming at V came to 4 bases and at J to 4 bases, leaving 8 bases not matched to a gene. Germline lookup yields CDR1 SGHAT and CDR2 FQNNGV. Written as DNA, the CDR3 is TGTGCCAGCAGCTCGGCGCGGGGGAATTCAGATACGCAGTATTTT. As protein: CASSSARGNSDTQYF.

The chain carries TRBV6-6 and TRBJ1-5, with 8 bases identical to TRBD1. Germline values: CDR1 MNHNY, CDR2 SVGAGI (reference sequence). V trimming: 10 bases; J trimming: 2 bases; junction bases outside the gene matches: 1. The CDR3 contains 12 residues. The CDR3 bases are TGTGCCACGGACAGGGGCAATCAGCCCCAGCATTTT. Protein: CATDRGNQPQHF.

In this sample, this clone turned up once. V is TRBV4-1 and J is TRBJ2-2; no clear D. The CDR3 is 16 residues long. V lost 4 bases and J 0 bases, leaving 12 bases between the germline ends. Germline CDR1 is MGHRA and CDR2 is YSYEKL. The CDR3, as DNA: TGCGCCAGCAGCCGGGTGAGCTCCGCGAACACCGGGGAGCTGTTTTTT. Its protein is CASSRVSSANTGELFF.

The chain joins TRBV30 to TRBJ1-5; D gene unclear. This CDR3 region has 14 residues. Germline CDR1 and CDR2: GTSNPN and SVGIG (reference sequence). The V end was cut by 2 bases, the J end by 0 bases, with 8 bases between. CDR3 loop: CAWSSGNSNQPQHF. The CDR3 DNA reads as TGTGCCTGGAGTAGCGGGAATAGCAATCAGCCCCAGCATTTT.

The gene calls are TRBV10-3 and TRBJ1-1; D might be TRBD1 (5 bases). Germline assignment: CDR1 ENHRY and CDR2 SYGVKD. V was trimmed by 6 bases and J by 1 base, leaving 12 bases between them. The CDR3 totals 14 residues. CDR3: CAIRKTTENTEAFF. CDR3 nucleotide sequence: TGTGCCATCAGGAAGACGACAGAGAACACTGAAGCTTTCTTT.

In nucleotides, the CDR3 is TGTGCCAGCTCACGGTCACATAAGCAAACTGAAGCTTTCTTT. Its translation: CASSRSHKQTEAFF. This chain uses TRBV18 with TRBJ1-1; D ambiguous. Between the trimmed V and J ends, which lost 4 bases and 5 bases, there was a span of 14 bases. Germline loops: CDR1 KGHSH, CDR2 LQKENI. CDR3 length equals 14 residues.

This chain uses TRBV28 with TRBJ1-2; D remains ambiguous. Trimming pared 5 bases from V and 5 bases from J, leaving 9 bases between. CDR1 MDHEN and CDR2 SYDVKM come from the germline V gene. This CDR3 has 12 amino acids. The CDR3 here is CASSLFYYGYTF. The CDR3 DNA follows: TGTGCCAGCAGTCTTTTTTATTATGGCTACACCTTC.